What follows are 7 T cell receptor beta chains derived from one specimen sequenced in a study of CD8+CD57+ T cells in acquired aplastic anemia (dated by TCRdb to 2017 to 2018). TCRdb records Illumina HiSeq 2000 as the sequencer. Profiling of TCR beta VDJ combinations and CDR3 sequences used genomic DNA as the template. TCRdb reprocessed the public reads (quality trimming at Q25 with fastp, clone calling with MiXCR) and kept in-frame beta chains. Entries are consolidated by CDR3 protein sequence, retaining the most common genes and DNA. The sample records 200,000 to 250,000 distinct CDR3 sequences, roughly 50% of which are singletons. Together, the top ten hold about 20% of the sample. The patients picked for sequencing were ones in whom flow cytometry had shown an expansion of CD8+CD57+ cells. The sample comprised sorted CD4+, CD8+, or CD8+CD57+ T cells (not recorded which) from PBMCs. These receptor sequences come from a human donor with aplastic anemia.

This clonotype has a handful of counts. The V call is TRBV7-6, the J call TRBJ1-5, with D maybe TRBD1 (5 bases). The V end was cut by 6 bases, the J end by 0 bases, with 21 bases between. The germline gives CDR1 SGHVS, CDR2 FNYEAQ. This CDR3 region has 18 residues. CDR3 protein: CASSPLRAAGDSNQPQHF. The CDR3 DNA follows: TGTGCCAGCAGTCCCCTCCGGGCAGCGGGGGATAGCAATCAGCCCCAGCATTTT.

CDR3 sequence: CASSVVGQFSGNTIYF. CDR3 sequence (DNA): TGTGCCAGCAGCGTAGTGGGACAGTTCTCTGGAAACACCATATATTTT. This chain links TRBV9 with TRBJ1-3; 7 bases align to TRBD1. The V gene end was trimmed by 0 bases and the J gene end by 0 bases; junction bases not matched to a gene: 3. This CDR3 region has 16 residues. Germline CDR1 is SGDLS and CDR2 is YYNGEE.

The CDR3 region is CSARRGQRSTDTQYF. CDR3 bases: TGCAGTGCTAGAAGGGGCCAGCGGAGCACAGATACGCAGTATTTT. V usage is TRBV20-1 and J usage is TRBJ2-3, with D perhaps TRBD1 or TRBD2 (5 bases each). The ends were cut back, 2 bases at V and 0 bases at J, with 12 bases in the middle. The CDR3 contains 15 residues. Germline CDR1 and CDR2: DFQATT and SNEGSKA (reference sequence).

The chain joins TRBV11-2 to TRBJ2-7; TRBD1 matches at 7 bases. Germline V lookup: CDR1 SGHAT, CDR2 FQNNGV. This CDR3 has 14 residues. The ends lost 4 bases at V and 5 bases at J; junction bases unmatched: 8. The DNA for the CDR3 is TGTGCCAGCAGCTCCGTACAGGGGCGCCACGAGCAGTACTTC. It is translated as CASSSVQGRHEQYF. Together with reference TRBV11-2 and TRBJ2-7, the CDR3 gives the full variable domain: EAGVAQSPRYKIIEKRQSVAFWCNPISGHATLYWYQQILGQGPKLLIQFQNNGVVDDSQLPKDRFSAERLKGVDSTLKIQPAKLEDSAVYLCASSSVQGRHEQYFGPGTRLTVT.

The chain is built from TRBV29-1 and TRBJ2-6; D is unclear. The V end lost 1 base, the J end lost 0 bases, and 1 base lay between the germline ends. This CDR3 has 13 amino acids. The V gene's germline CDR1 is SQVTM and CDR2 ANQGSEA. CDR3 protein: CSVEGSGANVLTF. Written as DNA, the CDR3 is TGCAGCGTTGAAGGCTCTGGGGCCAACGTCCTGACTTTC.

V is TRBV2 and J is TRBJ2-5; 9 bases align to TRBD1. CDR1 SNHLY and CDR2 FYNNEI come from the germline V gene. CDR3 length equals 15 residues. Trimming cost V 4 bases and J 5 bases; bases outside gene matches: 8. The CDR3 bases are TGTGCCAGCAGTGTACAGGGGGCGGAGGGGGAGACCCAGTACTTC. Amino acid sequence: CASSVQGAEGETQYF.

This clonotype was counted ten times or more. The V and J genes are TRBV20-1 and TRBJ1-6; TRBD1 agrees at 9 bases. The ends lost 6 bases at V and 10 bases at J; junction bases unmatched: 10. CDR3 length: 14 amino acids. Looked up from germline, CDR1 is DFQATT and CDR2 is SNEGSKA (reference sequence). Written as DNA, the CDR3 is TGCAGTGCCCGACCGGGACAGGGTAAATCACCCCTCCACTTT. It is translated as CSARPGQGKSPLHF.